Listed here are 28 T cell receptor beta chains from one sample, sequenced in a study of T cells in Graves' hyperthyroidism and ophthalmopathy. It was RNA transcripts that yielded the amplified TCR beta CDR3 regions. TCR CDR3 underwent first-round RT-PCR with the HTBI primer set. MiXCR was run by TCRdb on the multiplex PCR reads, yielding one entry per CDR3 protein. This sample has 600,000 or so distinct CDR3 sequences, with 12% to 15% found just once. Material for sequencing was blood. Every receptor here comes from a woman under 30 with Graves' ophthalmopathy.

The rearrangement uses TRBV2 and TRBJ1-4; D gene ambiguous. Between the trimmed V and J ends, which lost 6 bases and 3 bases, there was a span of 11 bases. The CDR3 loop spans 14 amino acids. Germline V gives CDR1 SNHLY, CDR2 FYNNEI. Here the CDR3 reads CASRLGLSNEKLFF. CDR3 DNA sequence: TGTGCCAGCAGACTGGGTTTGTCTAATGAAAAACTGTTTTTT. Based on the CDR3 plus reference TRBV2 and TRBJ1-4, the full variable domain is EPEVTQTPSHQVTQMGQEVILRCVPISNHLYFYWYRQILGQKVEFLVSFYNNEISEKSEIFDDQFSVERPDGSNFTLKIRSTKLEDSAMYFCASRLGLSNEKLFFGSGTQLSVL.

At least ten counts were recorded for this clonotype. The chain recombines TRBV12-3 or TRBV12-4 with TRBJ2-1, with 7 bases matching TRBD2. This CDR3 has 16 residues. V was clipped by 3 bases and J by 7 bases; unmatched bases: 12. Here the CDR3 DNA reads TGTGCCAGCAGTTTCTCGGCGGGAGCGCCAGGAAATGAGCAGTTCTTC. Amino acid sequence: CASSFSAGAPGNEQFF.

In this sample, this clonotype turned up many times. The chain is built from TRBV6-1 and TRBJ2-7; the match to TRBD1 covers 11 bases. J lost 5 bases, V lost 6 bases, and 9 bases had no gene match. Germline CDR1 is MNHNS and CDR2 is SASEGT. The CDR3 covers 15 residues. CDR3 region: CASRPGTGGVHEQYF. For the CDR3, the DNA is TGTGCCAGCAGACCCGGGACAGGGGGTGTCCACGAGCAGTACTTC.

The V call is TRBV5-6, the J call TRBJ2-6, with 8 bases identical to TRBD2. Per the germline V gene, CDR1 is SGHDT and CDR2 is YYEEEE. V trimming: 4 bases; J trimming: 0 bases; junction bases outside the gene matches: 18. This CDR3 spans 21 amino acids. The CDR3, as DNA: TGTGCCAGCAGCCAATATCTCCCAGCGGGAGATGGGGACTCTGGGGCCAACGTCCTGACTTTC. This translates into CASSQYLPAGDGDSGANVLTF. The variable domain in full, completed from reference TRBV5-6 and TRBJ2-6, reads DAGVTQSPTHLIKTRGQQVTLRCSPKSGHDTVSWYQQALGQGPQFIFQYYEEEERQRGNFPDRFSGHQFPNYSSELNVNALLLGDSALYLCASSQYLPAGDGDSGANVLTFGAGSRLTVL.

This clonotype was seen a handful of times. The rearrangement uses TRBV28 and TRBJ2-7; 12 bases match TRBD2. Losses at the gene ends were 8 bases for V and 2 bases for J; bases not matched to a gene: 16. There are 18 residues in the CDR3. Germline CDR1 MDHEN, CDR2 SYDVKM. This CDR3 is CASSIMSTSGSLPYEQYF. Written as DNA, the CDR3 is TGTGCCAGCTCAATAATGTCGACTAGCGGGAGTCTCCCCTACGAGCAGTACTTC.

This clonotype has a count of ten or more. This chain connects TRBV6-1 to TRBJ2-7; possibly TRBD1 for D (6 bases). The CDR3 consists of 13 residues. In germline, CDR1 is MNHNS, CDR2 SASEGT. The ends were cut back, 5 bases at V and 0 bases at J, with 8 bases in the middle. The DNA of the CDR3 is TGTGCCAGCAGTCGACAGGCCTCCTACGAGCAGTACTTC. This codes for CASSRQASYEQYF.

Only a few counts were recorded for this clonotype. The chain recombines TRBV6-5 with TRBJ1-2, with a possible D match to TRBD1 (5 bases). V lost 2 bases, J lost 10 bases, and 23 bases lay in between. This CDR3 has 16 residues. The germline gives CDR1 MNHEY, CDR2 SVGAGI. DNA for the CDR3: TGTGCCAGCAGTTACCCCGAGCTGCGGGGACGGTTTTTCTACACCTTC. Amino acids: CASSYPELRGRFFYTF.

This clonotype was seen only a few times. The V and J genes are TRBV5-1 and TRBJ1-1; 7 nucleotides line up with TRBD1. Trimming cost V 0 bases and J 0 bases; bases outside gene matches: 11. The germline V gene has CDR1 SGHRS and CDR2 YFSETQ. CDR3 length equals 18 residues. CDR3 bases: TGCGCCAGCAGCTTGGCACCCCGGGACAGTATCATGAACACTGAAGCTTTCTTT. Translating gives CASSLAPRDSIMNTEAFF.

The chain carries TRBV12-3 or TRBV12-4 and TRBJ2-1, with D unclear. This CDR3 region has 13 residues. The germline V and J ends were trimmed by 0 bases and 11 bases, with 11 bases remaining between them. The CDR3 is CASSLAMAIQQFF. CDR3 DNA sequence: TGTGCCAGCAGTTTAGCGATGGCGATACAGCAGTTCTTC.

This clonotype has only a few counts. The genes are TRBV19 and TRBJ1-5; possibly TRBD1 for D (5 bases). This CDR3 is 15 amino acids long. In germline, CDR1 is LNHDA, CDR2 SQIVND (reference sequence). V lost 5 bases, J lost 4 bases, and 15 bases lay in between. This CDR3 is CASSSTFEGNQPQHF. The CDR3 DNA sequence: TGTGCCAGTAGTTCGACCTTCGAGGGGAATCAGCCCCAGCATTTT.

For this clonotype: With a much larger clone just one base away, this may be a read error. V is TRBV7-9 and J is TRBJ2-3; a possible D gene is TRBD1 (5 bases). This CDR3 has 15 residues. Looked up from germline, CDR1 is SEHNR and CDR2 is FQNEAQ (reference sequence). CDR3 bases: TGTGCCAGCAGCTTCGACGGTAGGGGCACAAATACGCAGTATTTT. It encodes CASSFDGRGTNTQYF.

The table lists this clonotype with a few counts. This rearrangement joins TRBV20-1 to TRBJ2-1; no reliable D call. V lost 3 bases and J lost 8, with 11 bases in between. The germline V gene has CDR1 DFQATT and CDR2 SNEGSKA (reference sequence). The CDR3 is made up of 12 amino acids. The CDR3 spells CSARDLWYEQFF. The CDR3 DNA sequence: TGCAGTGCTAGGGACCTATGGTATGAGCAGTTCTTC.

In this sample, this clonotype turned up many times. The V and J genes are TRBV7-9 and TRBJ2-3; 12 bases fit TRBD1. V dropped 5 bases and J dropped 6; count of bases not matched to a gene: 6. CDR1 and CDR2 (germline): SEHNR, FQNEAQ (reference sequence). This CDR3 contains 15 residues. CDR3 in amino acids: CASSPGTGGVDTQYF. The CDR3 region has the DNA TGTGCCAGCAGCCCAGGGACAGGGGGCGTGGATACGCAGTATTTT.

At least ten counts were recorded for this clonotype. CDR3 residues: CASSYSGTLTDTQYF. CDR3 nucleotide sequence: TGTGCCAGCAGTTATAGCGGGACGCTCACAGATACGCAGTATTTT. The J gene is TRBJ2-3, the V gene TRBV6-1, with TRBD2 identical over 8 bases. This CDR3 spans 15 amino acids. J gave up 2 bases and V 5 bases, and 6 bases lay outside the gene matches. Germline lookup yields CDR1 MNHNS and CDR2 SASEGT.

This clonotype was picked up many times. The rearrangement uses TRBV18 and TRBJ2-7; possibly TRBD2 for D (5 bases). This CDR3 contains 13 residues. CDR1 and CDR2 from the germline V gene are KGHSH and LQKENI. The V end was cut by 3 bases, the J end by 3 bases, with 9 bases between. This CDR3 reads CASSPRENYEQYF. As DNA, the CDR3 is TGTGCCAGCTCACCGAGGGAAAACTACGAGCAGTACTTC.

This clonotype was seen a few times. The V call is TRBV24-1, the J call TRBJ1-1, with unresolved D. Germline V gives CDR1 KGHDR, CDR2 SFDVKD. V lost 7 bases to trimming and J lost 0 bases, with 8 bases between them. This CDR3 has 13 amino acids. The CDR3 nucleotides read TGTGCCACCAGGGAGGGCATGAACACTGAAGCTTTCTTT. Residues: CATREGMNTEAFF.

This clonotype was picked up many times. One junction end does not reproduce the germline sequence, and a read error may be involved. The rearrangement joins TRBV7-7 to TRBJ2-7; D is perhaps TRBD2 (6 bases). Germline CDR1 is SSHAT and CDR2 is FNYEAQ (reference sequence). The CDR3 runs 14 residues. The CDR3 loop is CASSLGPGDYEQYF. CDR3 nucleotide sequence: TGTGCTAGCAGCTTAGGTCCGGGAGACTACGAGCAGTACTTC. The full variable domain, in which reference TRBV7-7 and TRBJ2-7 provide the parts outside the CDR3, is GAGVSQSPRYKVTKRGQDVTLRCDPISSHATLYWYQQALGQGPEFLTYFNYEAQPDKSGLPSDRFSAERPEGSISTLTIQRTEQRDSAMYRCASSLGPGDYEQYFGPGTRLTVT.

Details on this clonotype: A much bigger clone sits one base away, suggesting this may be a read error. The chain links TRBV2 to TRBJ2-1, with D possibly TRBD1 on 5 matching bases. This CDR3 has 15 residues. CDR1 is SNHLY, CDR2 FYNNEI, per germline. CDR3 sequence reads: CASSENRQRYNEQLF. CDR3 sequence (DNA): TGTGCCAGCAGTGAAAATCGACAGAGGTACAATGAGCAGCTCTTC.

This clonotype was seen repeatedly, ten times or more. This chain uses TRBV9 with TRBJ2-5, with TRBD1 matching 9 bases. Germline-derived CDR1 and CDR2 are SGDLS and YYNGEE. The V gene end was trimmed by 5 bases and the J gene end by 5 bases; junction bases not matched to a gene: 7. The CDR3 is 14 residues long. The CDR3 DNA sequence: TGTGCCAGCAGTGGGGGACAGGGTCATGAGACCCAGTACTTC. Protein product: CASSGGQGHETQYF.

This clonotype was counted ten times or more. As DNA, the CDR3 is TGTGCCAGCAGTTTATCCGTTGGGACAGGGTCTTGGAGGAATGAGCAGTTCTTC. It yields the protein CASSLSVGTGSWRNEQFF. The chain recombines TRBV12-3 or TRBV12-4 with TRBJ2-1, with TRBD1 matching over 9 bases. This CDR3 is built from 18 residues. V shed 2 bases, J shed 7 bases, and the junction held 15 bases outside the gene matches.

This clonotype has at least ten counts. The CDR3 protein is CASSPGGVGNSPLHF. The DNA of the CDR3 is TGTGCCAGCAGCCCGGGAGGGGTTGGTAATTCACCCCTCCACTTT. The gene calls are TRBV7-2 and TRBJ1-6; D might be TRBD1 (5 bases). CDR3 length: 15 amino acids. Germline V CDR1 and CDR2: SGHTA, FQGNSA. The V end lost 5 bases, the J end lost 6 bases, and 14 bases lay between the germline ends.

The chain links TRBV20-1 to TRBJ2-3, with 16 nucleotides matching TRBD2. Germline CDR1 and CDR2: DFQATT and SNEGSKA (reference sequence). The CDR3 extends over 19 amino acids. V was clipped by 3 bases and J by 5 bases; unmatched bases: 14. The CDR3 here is CSARSRGYGTSGRVDTQYF. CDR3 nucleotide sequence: TGCAGTGCTAGGTCCAGAGGCTACGGGACTAGCGGGAGGGTAGATACGCAGTATTTT.

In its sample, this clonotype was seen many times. The CDR3 DNA is TGTGCCAGCAGCTTACAGGCTAGCACAGATACGCAGTATTTT. This gives the protein CASSLQASTDTQYF. J is TRBJ2-3 and V is TRBV7-2; no clear D. Germline V gene lookup returns CDR1 SGHTA and CDR2 FQGNSA. The ends were cut back, 2 bases at V and 0 bases at J, with 6 bases in the middle. The CDR3 contains 14 residues.

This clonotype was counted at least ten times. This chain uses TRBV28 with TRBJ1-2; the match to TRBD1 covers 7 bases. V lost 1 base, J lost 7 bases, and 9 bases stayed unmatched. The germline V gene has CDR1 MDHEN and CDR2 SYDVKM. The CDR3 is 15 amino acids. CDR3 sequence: CASSLFTEGASGYTF. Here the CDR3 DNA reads TGTGCCAGCAGTTTATTTACGGAGGGGGCAAGTGGCTACACCTTC.

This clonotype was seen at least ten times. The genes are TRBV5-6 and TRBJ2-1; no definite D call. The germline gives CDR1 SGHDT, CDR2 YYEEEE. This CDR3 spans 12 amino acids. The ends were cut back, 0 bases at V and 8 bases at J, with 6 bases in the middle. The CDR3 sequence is CASSLAGYEQFF. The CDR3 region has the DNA TGTGCCAGCAGCTTGGCCGGGTATGAGCAGTTCTTC.

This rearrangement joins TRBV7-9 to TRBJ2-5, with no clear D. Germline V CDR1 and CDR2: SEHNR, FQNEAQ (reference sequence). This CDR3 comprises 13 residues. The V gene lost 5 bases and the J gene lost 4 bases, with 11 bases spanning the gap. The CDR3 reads CASSPLGVETQYF. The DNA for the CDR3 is TGTGCCAGCAGCCCTCTTGGCGTAGAGACCCAGTACTTC.

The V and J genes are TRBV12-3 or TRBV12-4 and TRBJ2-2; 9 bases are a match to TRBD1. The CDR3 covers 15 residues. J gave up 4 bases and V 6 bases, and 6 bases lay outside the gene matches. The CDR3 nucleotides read TGTGCCAGCAGCACAGACAGGGGGAGCACCGGGGAGCTGTTTTTT. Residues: CASSTDRGSTGELFF.

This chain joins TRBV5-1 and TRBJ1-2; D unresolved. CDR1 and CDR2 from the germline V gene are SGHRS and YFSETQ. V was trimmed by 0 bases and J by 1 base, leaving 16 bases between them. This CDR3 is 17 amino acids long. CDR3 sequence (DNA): TGCGCCAGCAGCTTGGCCCCCGACCAGGTCCTTAACTATGGCTACACCTTC. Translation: CASSLAPDQVLNYGYTF.